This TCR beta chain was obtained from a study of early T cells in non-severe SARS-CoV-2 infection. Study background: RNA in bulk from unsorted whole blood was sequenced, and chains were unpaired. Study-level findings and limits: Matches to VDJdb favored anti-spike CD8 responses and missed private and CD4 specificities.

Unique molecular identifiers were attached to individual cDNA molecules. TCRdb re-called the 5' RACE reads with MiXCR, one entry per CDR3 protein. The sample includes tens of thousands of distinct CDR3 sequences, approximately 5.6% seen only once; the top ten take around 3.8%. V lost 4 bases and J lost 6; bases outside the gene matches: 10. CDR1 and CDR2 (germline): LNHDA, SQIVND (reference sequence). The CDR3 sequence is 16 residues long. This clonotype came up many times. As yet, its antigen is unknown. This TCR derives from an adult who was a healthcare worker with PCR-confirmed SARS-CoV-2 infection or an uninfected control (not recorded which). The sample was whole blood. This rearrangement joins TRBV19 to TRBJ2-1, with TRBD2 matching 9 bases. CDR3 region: CASSNPAGGPPNEQFF. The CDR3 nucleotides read TGTGCCAGTAGTAACCCAGCGGGAGGACCCCCCAATGAGCAGTTCTTC.